This T cell receptor (beta chain) is drawn from a study of blood T cell repertoires in COVID-19. Across the whole study: Sites across the United States, Italy and Spain contributed samples from acute and convalescent COVID-19. T cells, B-cell-depleted T cells, or PBMCs provided the cDNA or gDNA that served as material.

Seattle researchers signed up patients amid active infection and tracked them longitudinally. The ends were cut back, 1 base at V and 2 bases at J, with 8 bases in the middle. Germline CDR1 reads SGHNT; CDR2 reads YENEEA. The CDR3 runs to 14 residues. Original handling: For nucleated cells, counts were estimated from reference gene primer amplification. This table comes from immunoSEQ multiplex PCR, and its TCRdb copy is limited to in-frame clones, with some not included. That table gives V, J and clone size, and the DNA gave D and trimming. The sample yields around 100,000 clones, more than 70% seen once.

This sequence was found in a woman aged 60 to 75 with COVID-19, enrolled during active disease. The sample comprised peripheral blood. This chain links TRBV11-3 with TRBJ1-1; D not resolved. CDR3 nucleotide sequence: TGTGCCAGCAGCTTAGTCGGAGGTAACACTGAAGCTTTCTTT. Translated: CASSLVGGNTEAFF.